This entry concerns a single T cell receptor (beta chain). This specimen comes from a study of cytomegalovirus exposure and HLA in healthy donors. V gave up 1 base and J gave up 5 bases, with 12 bases separating them. The CDR3 loop spans 14 amino acids. CDR1 SGHTS and CDR2 YDEGEE come from the germline V gene. Clones were read by immunoSEQ multiplex PCR, and TCRdb kept only the in-frame ones, dropping some. Among tens of thousands of clones listed, around 95% were seen once. Sequenced input: PBMCs. This TCR was recovered from a young man in good health and CMV-seropositive. The chain uses TRBV5-8 and TRBJ1-1, with D possibly TRBD1 on 5 matching bases. The CDR3 DNA follows: TGTGCCAGCAGCTTGAGTAGGGGAAGTACTGAAGCTTTCTTT. Protein: CASSLSRGSTEAFF.